A single sample is the source of the 24 T cell receptor beta chains below, sequenced in a study of regulatory and conventional T cells in RAG deficiency. Blood CD4+ CD25-low CD127-high conventional T cells supplied the genomic DNA template. Profiling relied on immunoSEQ multiplex PCR, and the TCRdb table lists in-frame clones only, not all of them. Of more than 20,000 clones in the sample, about 92% were seen once. These records were also assigned to another study, of regulatory T cells. From that study: The PCR used 52 TRBV and 13 TRBJ primers.

The sample was CD4+ T cells sorted from blood. The source of these receptors is a human donor in good health.

This chain joins TRBV28 and TRBJ2-7; D might be TRBD1 (6 bases). Per germline, CDR1 MDHEN and CDR2 SYDVKM. The length of the CDR3 is 15 residues. V was shortened by 4 bases and J by 1 base, with 14 bases between the two germline ends. CDR3 sequence: CASSYPSGDSYEQYF. Written as DNA, the CDR3 is TGTGCCAGCAGTTACCCATCAGGGGATTCCTACGAGCAGTACTTC. Looking up the rest from reference TRBV28 and TRBJ2-7 gives the full variable domain: DVKVTQSSRYLVKRTGEKVFLECVQDMDHENMFWYRQDPGLGLRLIYFSYDVKMKEKGDIPEGYSVSREKKERFSLILESASTNQTSMYLCASSYPSGDSYEQYFGPGTRLTVT.

The rearrangement joins TRBV7-2 to TRBJ2-7; 9 bases are a match to TRBD1. Looked up from germline, CDR1 is SGHTA and CDR2 is FQGNSA. V trimming: 5 bases; J trimming: 8 bases; junction bases outside the gene matches: 7. The CDR3 contains 13 residues. This chain's CDR3 is CASSDYRGRKQYF. CDR3 DNA sequence: TGTGCCAGCAGCGACTACAGGGGGCGCAAGCAGTACTTC.

This chain links TRBV7-9 with TRBJ1-6; no reliable D call. Germline CDR1 reads SEHNR; CDR2 reads FQNEAQ (reference sequence). The CDR3 has 16 residues. V dropped 2 bases and J dropped 3 bases, with 11 bases sitting between them. CDR3 loop: CASSLRGGHYNSPLHF. DNA for the CDR3: TGTGCCAGCAGCTTACGTGGCGGCCACTATAATTCACCCCTCCACTTT.

This CDR3 is CASSEQGQNTEAFF. The CDR3 region has the DNA TGTGCCAGCAGTGAACAGGGCCAGAACACTGAAGCTTTCTTT. The gene calls are TRBV6-1 and TRBJ1-1, with a tentative D call TRBD1 (5 bases). This CDR3 comprises 14 residues. Trimming took off 2 bases at V and 1 base at J, with 8 bases between the two ends. Germline V gene data show CDR1 as MNHNS and CDR2 as SASEGT.

CDR3 protein: CASSVSGTSGPGSTDTQYF. The CDR3 DNA reads as TGTGCCAGCAGCGTCAGTGGGACTAGCGGCCCTGGCTCCACAGATACGCAGTATTTT. V and J are TRBV9 and TRBJ2-3, with 11 bases aligning to TRBD2. Germline V lookup: CDR1 SGDLS, CDR2 YYNGEE. Losses at the gene ends were 2 bases for V and 2 bases for J; bases not matched to a gene: 13. The CDR3 totals 19 residues. Drawing the rest from reference TRBV9 and TRBJ2-3, the complete variable domain is DSGVTQTPKHLITATGQRVTLRCSPRSGDLSVYWYQQSLDQGLQFLIQYYNGEERAKGNILERFSAQQFPDLHSELNLSSLELGDSALYFCASSVSGTSGPGSTDTQYFGPGTRLTVL.

The CDR3 nucleotides read TGTGCCAGCAGCTTAGTGTCAGGGACACAAGGAAACACCATATATTTT. It specifies CASSLVSGTQGNTIYF. The genes are TRBV7-9 and TRBJ1-3, with a tentative D call TRBD1 (6 bases). CDR3 length: 16 residues. Trimming shortened V by 1 base and J by 4 bases, and 14 bases separated the two germline ends. From germline, CDR1 is SEHNR and CDR2 FQNEAQ (reference sequence).

The chain recombines TRBV6-1 with TRBJ1-1, with a weak D call TRBD1 (6 bases). Germline CDR1 reads MNHNS; CDR2 reads SASEGT. V was shortened by 3 bases and J by 10 bases, with 6 bases between the two germline ends. There are 10 residues in the CDR3. CDR3 bases: TGTGCCAGCAGTGACAGGGGAGCTTTCTTT. This sequence encodes CASSDRGAFF.

The chain recombines TRBV5-1 with TRBJ2-7, with TRBD1 identical over 8 bases. After removal of 4 bases from V and 6 bases from J, the junction contained 9 bases not matched to a gene. The CDR3 is 14 amino acids. Germline CDR1 SGHRS, CDR2 YFSETQ. CDR3 region: CASSDTGGVGEQYF. DNA of the CDR3: TGCGCCAGCAGCGATACAGGGGGAGTTGGCGAGCAGTACTTC.

Only a few counts were recorded for this clone. CDR3 DNA: TGCGCCAGCAGCCCACGGACAGGGGATGCCGGGGAGCTGTTTTTT. Its protein is CASSPRTGDAGELFF. V and J are TRBV5-1 and TRBJ2-2; 9 bases align to TRBD1. Germline loops: CDR1 SGHRS, CDR2 YFSETQ. V shed 4 bases, J shed 6 bases, and the junction held 7 bases outside the gene matches. This CDR3 comprises 15 residues.

The rearrangement links TRBV11-2 to TRBJ2-2; no definite D call. From germline, CDR1 is SGHAT and CDR2 FQNNGV. The CDR3 length is 16 residues. Trimming shortened V by 7 bases and J by 1 base, and 16 bases separated the two germline ends. In DNA form, the CDR3 reads TGTGCCAGCACCTTCTACCGTCAAGAGAACACCGGGGAGCTGTTTTTT. Translated: CASTFYRQENTGELFF.

The sample holds one count of this clone. Other DNA variants within this sample encode the same CDR3. The chain has TRBV6-6 and TRBJ1-1, with 10 bases matching TRBD1. CDR3 length: 14 residues. CDR1 and CDR2 (germline): MNHNY, SVGAGI (reference sequence). V was pared by 6 bases and J by 1 base, with 2 bases of the junction left unmatched. The chain's CDR3 is CASSRQGANTEAFF. The CDR3 coding sequence is TGTGCCAGCAGCCGACAGGGGGCGAACACTGAAGCTTTCTTT.

The genes are TRBV28 and TRBJ2-1; no clear D gene. CDR3 length: 12 amino acids. CDR1 and CDR2 (germline): MDHEN, SYDVKM. V lost 2 bases and J 8 bases, leaving 7 bases between the germline ends. The DNA of the CDR3 is TGTGCCAGCAGTTTAGGGCTCGATGAGCAGTTCTTC. This translates into CASSLGLDEQFF.

The chain is built from TRBV28 and TRBJ1-6; D not certain. The CDR3 is made up of 15 amino acids. The V end lost 2 bases, the J end lost 1 base, and 6 bases lay between the germline ends. Germline values: CDR1 MDHEN, CDR2 SYDVKM. The CDR3 region has the DNA TGTGCCAGCAGTTTAAGCGCTTCCTATAATTCACCCCTCCACTTT. Encoded protein: CASSLSASYNSPLHF. The full variable domain, in which reference TRBV28 and TRBJ1-6 provide the parts outside the CDR3, is DVKVTQSSRYLVKRTGEKVFLECVQDMDHENMFWYRQDPGLGLRLIYFSYDVKMKEKGDIPEGYSVSREKKERFSLILESASTNQTSMYLCASSLSASYNSPLHFGNGTRLTVT.

A single count supports this clone. The CDR3 sequence is CASSLPGGPLTPYGYTF. The CDR3 region has the DNA TGTGCCAGCAGTTTACCCGGGGGGCCCCTTACCCCCTATGGCTACACCTTC. The V and J genes are TRBV28 and TRBJ1-2, with D perhaps matching TRBD1 (6 bases). V was pared by 2 bases and J by 4 bases, with 20 bases between. Per germline, CDR1 MDHEN and CDR2 SYDVKM. The CDR3 extends over 17 amino acids.

The CDR3 DNA sequence: TGTGCCTGGGCGGGACTAGCGGGGAAAGAGACCCAGTACTTC. It is translated as CAWAGLAGKETQYF. This chain connects TRBV30 to TRBJ2-5, with TRBD2 matching 13 bases. This CDR3 is 14 amino acids long. The V and J ends lost 5 bases and 3 bases, in that order; junction bases with no gene match: 3. CDR1 and CDR2 from the germline V gene are GTSNPN and SVGIG (reference sequence).

V is TRBV7-2 and J is TRBJ1-2, with a tentative D call TRBD1 (6 bases). V was shortened by 3 bases and J by 2 bases, with 10 bases between the two germline ends. Germline V gene sequence: CDR1 SGHTA, CDR2 FQGNSA. There are 14 residues in the CDR3. The CDR3, as DNA: TGTGCCAGCAGCTTTAAGGGGGTGAACTATGGCTACACCTTC. This encodes CASSFKGVNYGYTF. Looking up the rest from reference TRBV7-2 and TRBJ1-2 gives the full variable domain: GAGVSQSPSNKVTEKGKDVELRCDPISGHTALYWYRQSLGQGLEFLIYFQGNSAPDKSGLPSDRFSAERTGGSVSTLTIQRTQQEDSAVYLCASSFKGVNYGYTFGSGTRLTVV.

This clone turned up a few times. The rearrangement joins TRBV7-9 to TRBJ1-4; the D is unclear. Germline V CDR1 and CDR2: SEHNR, FQNEAQ (reference sequence). V was clipped by 2 bases and J by 5 bases, with 6 bases between them. The CDR3 has 13 residues. CDR3 nucleotides: TGTGCCAGCAGCTTAATAGGAAATGAAAAACTGTTTTTT. Translation gives CASSLIGNEKLFF.

The chain links TRBV28 to TRBJ1-5; D possibly corresponds to TRBD1 (5 bases). Looked up from germline, CDR1 is MDHEN and CDR2 is SYDVKM. With 6 bases removed from V and 4 bases from J, the gap between germline ends came to 19 bases. The CDR3 has 16 residues. As DNA, the CDR3 is TGTGCCAGCAGCACCCGCGGCGGGGCGCGGAATCAGCCCCAGCATTTT. Protein sequence: CASSTRGGARNQPQHF.

The chain links TRBV5-5 to TRBJ1-6; 8 bases fit TRBD1. V lost 4 bases, J lost 7 bases, and 7 bases stayed unmatched. Germline V gives CDR1 SGHKS, CDR2 YYEKEE (reference sequence). This CDR3 comprises 15 residues. The CDR3 loop is CASSIGQGRNSPLHF. CDR3 nucleotide sequence: TGTGCCAGCAGCATCGGACAGGGACGCAATTCACCCCTCCACTTT.

The V call is TRBV7-3, the J call TRBJ2-5; unclear D gene. CDR3 length equals 12 residues. Germline assignment: CDR1 SGHTA and CDR2 FQGTGA. V lost 2 bases and J 7 bases, leaving 8 bases between the germline ends. The chain's CDR3 is CASSLAIGTQYF. The CDR3 region has the DNA TGTGCCAGCAGCTTAGCGATCGGGACCCAGTACTTC.

This chain links TRBV19 with TRBJ1-5, with TRBD1 identical over 8 bases. CDR1 is LNHDA and CDR2 is SQIVND in the germline V gene (reference sequence). The V gene end was trimmed by 4 bases and the J gene end by 7 bases; junction bases not matched to a gene: 6. The CDR3 is 14 residues long. CDR3 loop: CASSNTGGGQPQHF. The CDR3 nucleotides are TGTGCCAGTAGTAATACAGGGGGAGGACAGCCCCAGCATTTT.

This clone has only one observation. The rearrangement links TRBV18 to TRBJ2-3, with a possible D match to TRBD2 (5 bases). The ends were cut back, 0 bases at V and 4 bases at J, with 14 bases in the middle. Germline loops: CDR1 KGHSH, CDR2 LQKENI. There are 16 residues in the CDR3. The CDR3 spells CASSPPQDGKADTQYF. The CDR3 bases are TGTGCCAGCTCACCACCTCAAGACGGGAAGGCAGATACGCAGTATTTT.

CDR3 DNA sequence: TGCGCCAGCAGTGAGTTTCTAGCCCAGGATGAGCAGTTCTTC. Protein sequence: CASSEFLAQDEQFF. This rearrangement joins TRBV10-1 to TRBJ2-1; weak D call: TRBD2 (5 bases). Trimming took off 1 base at V and 8 bases at J, with 12 bases between the two ends. In germline, CDR1 is WNHNN, CDR2 SYGVQD (reference sequence). This CDR3 region has 14 residues.

The chain joins TRBV27 to TRBJ1-1; D is undetermined. Germline CDR1 and CDR2: MNHEY and SMNVEV (reference sequence). The CDR3 contains 16 residues. V lost 0 bases to trimming and J lost 4 bases, with 15 bases between them. The CDR3 DNA is TGTGCCAGCAGTTTATCCACAGCCATTCGGGGCACTGAAGCTTTCTTT. It specifies CASSLSTAIRGTEAFF.